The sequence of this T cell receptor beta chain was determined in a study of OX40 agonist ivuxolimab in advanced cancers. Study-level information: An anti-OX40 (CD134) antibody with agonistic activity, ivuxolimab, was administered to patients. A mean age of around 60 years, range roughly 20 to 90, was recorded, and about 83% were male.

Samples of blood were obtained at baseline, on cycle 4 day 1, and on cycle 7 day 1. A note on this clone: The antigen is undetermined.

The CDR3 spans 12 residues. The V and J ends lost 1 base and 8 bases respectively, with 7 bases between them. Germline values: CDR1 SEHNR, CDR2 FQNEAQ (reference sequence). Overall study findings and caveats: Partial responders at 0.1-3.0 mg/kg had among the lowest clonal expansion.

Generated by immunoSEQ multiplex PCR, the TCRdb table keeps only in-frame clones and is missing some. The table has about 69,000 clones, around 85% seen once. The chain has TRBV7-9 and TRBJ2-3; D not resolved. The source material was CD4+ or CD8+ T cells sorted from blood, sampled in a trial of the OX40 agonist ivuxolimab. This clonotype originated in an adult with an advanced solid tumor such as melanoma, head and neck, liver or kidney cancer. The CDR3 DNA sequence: TGTGCCAGCAGCTTAGGGGGATTTACGCAGTATTTT. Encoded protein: CASSLGGFTQYF.